This TCR beta chain was observed in a study of blood T cells in healthy people across ages. General study findings and limits: Older individuals had lower TCR beta diversity per million T cells (the decline was roughly linear).

The ends lost 5 bases at V and 2 bases at J; junction bases unmatched: 12. Germline V gene sequence: CDR1 MDHEN, CDR2 SYDVKM. The CDR3 extends over 17 amino acids. This clonotype was seen at least ten times. Its antigen is as yet unknown. It was with a sample-barcoded 5' primer and a J-beta primer mix that a second PCR of roughly 7 to 12 cycles was run. TCRdb reprocessed the 5' RACE reads via MiXCR and lists one record per CDR3 protein. Altogether 550,000 to 800,000 distinct CDR3 sequences are present, approximately 31% being singletons, with the ten largest covering about 16%. This chain uses TRBV28 with TRBJ1-2; 9 nucleotides match TRBD1. The sample consisted of blood. The sequence was collected from an elderly woman in good health. This CDR3 reads CASSTAGQGVFNYGYTF. DNA for the CDR3: TGTGCCAGCAGTACAGCGGGACAGGGCGTCTTCAACTATGGCTACACCTTC.